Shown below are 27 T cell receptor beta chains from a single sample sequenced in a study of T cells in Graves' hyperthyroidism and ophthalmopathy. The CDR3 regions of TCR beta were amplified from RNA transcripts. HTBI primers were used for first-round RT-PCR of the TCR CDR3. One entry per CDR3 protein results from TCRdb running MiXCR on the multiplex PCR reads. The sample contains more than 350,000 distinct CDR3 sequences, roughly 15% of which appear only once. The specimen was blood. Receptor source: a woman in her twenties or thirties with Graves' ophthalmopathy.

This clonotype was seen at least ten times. The CDR3: CASSLTGTPNTEAFF. In nucleotides, the CDR3 is TGCGCCAGCAGCTTAACCGGGACACCGAACACTGAAGCTTTCTTT. V gene TRBV5-1 combines with J gene TRBJ1-1, with D possibly being TRBD1 (6 bases). Germline V gene sequence: CDR1 SGHRS, CDR2 YFSETQ. Trimming removed 2 bases at V and 1 base at J, with 12 bases between. The length of the CDR3 is 15 residues.

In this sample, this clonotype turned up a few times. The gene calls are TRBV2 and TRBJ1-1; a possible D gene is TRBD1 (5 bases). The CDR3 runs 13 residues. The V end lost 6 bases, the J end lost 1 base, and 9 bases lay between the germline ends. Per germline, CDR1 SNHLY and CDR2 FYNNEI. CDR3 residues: CASRGTENTEAFF. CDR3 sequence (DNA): TGTGCCAGCAGGGGGACTGAGAACACTGAAGCTTTCTTT.

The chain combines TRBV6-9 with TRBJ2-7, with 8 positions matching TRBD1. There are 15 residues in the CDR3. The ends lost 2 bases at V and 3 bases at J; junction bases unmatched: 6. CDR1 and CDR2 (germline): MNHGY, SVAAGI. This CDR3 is CASSYLRDRNYEQYF. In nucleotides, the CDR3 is TGTGCCAGCAGTTATCTGCGGGACAGGAACTACGAGCAGTACTTC.

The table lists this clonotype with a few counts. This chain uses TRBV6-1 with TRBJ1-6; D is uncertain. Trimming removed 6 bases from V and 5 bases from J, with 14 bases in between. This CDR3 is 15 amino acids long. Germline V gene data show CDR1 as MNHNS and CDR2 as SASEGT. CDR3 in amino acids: CASSLDGYDNSPLHF. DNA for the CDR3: TGTGCCAGCAGCTTAGACGGCTATGATAATTCACCCCTCCACTTT.

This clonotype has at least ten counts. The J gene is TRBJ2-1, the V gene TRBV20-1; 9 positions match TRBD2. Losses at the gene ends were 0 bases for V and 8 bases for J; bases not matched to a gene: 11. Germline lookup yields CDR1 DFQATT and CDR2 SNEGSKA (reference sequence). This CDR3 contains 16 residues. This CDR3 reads CSARDPGGGAQYEQFF. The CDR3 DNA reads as TGCAGTGCTAGAGATCCGGGCGGGGGGGCCCAGTATGAGCAGTTCTTC.

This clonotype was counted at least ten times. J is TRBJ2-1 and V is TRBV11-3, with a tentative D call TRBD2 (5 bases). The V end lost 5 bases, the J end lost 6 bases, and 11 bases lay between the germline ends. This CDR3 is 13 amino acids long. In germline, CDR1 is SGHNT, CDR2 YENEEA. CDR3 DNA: TGTGCCAGCAGCCCCCCTCGGGGCAATGAGCAGTTCTTC. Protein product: CASSPPRGNEQFF.

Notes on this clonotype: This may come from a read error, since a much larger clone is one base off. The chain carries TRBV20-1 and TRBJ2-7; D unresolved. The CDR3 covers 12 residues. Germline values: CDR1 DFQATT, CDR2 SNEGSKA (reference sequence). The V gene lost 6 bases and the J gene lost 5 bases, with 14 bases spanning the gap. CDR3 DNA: TGCAGTGCCACCCGGTACAACGACGAGCAGTACTTC. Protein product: CSATRYNDEQYF.

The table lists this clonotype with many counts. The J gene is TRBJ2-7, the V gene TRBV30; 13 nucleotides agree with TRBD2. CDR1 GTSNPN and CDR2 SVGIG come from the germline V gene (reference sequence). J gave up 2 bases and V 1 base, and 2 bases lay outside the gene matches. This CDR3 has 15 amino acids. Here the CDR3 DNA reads TGTGCCTGGAGTGCAGGACTAGCGGGGGCCTACGAGCAGTACTTC. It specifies CAWSAGLAGAYEQYF.

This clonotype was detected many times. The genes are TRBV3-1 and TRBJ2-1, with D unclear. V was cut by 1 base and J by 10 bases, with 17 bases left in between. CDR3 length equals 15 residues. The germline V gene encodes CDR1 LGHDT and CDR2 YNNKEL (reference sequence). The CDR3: CASSQASQDGYEQFF. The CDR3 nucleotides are TGTGCCAGCAGCCAAGCATCCCAGGACGGGTACGAGCAGTTCTTC.

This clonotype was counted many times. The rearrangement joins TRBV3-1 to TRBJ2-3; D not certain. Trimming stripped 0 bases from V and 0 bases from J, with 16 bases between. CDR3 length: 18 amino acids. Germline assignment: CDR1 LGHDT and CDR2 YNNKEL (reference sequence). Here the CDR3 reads CASSQEPRLILSTDTQYF. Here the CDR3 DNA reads TGTGCCAGCAGCCAAGAGCCCCGACTGATCCTTAGCACAGATACGCAGTATTTT.

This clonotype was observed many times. The CDR3 nucleotides read TGTGCCAGCTCACGCGAACAGGGGGCGGATCAGCCCCAGCATTTT. This translates into CASSREQGADQPQHF. This chain joins TRBV18 and TRBJ1-5; 9 bases fit TRBD1. Germline lookup yields CDR1 KGHSH and CDR2 LQKENI. V gave up 4 bases and J gave up 5 bases; unmatched junction bases: 6. The CDR3 loop spans 15 amino acids.

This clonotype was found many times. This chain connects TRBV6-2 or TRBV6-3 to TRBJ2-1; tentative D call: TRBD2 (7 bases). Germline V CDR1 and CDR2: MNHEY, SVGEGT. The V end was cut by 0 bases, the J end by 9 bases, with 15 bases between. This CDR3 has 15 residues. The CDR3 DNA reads TGTGCCAGCAGTTACTCCCTGGGGGGGCCGGGTGAGCAGTTCTTC. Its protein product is CASSYSLGGPGEQFF.

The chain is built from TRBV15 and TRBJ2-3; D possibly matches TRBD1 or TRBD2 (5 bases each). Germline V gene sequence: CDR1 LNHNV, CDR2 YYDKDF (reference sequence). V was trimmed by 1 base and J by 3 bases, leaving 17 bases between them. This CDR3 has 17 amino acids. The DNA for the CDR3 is TGTGCCACCAGCAGAGGTACTGAGGGGTCGGTTACAGATACGCAGTATTTT. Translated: CATSRGTEGSVTDTQYF.

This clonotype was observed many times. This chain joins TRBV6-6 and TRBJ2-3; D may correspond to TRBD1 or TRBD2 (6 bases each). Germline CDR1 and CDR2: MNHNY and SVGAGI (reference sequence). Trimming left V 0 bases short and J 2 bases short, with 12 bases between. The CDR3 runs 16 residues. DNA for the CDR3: TGTGCCAGCAGTTACTCGCGTCGGGGGCACACAGATACGCAGTATTTT. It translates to CASSYSRRGHTDTQYF.

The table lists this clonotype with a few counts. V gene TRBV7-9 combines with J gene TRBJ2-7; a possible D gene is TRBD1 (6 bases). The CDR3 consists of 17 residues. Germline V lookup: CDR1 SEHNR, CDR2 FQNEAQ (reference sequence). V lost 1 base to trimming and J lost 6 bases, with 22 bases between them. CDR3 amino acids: CASSLGPGAVEIGEQYF. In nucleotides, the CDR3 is TGTGCCAGCAGCTTAGGGCCAGGGGCGGTTGAGATCGGCGAGCAGTACTTC.

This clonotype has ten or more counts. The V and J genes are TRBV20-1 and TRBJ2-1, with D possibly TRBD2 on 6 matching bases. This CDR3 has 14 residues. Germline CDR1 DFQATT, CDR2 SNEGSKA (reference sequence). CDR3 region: CSGLTGETYNEQFF. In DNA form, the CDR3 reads TGCAGCGGGCTTACGGGGGAAACCTACAATGAGCAGTTCTTC.

In nucleotides, the CDR3 is TGCAGCGTTGAACCGGGACAGGGTTACAATGAGCAGTTCTTC. Protein sequence: CSVEPGQGYNEQFF. The chain links TRBV29-1 to TRBJ2-1, with TRBD1 matching over 9 bases. Germline trimming cut 2 bases from V and 4 bases from J; bases unmatched to any gene: 3. This CDR3 contains 14 residues. CDR1 is SQVTM and CDR2 is ANQGSEA in the germline V gene.

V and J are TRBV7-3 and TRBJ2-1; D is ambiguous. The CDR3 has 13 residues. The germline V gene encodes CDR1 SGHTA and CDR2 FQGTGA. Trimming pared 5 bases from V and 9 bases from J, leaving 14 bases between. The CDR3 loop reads CASSPPGNREQFF. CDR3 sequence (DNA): TGTGCCAGCAGCCCCCCCGGCAACCGTGAGCAGTTCTTC. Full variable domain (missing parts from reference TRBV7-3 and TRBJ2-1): GAGVSQTPSNKVTEKGKYVELRCDPISGHTALYWYRQSLGQGPEFLIYFQGTGAADDSGLPNDRFFAVRPEGSVSTLKIQRTERGDSAVYLCASSPPGNREQFFGPGTRLTVL.

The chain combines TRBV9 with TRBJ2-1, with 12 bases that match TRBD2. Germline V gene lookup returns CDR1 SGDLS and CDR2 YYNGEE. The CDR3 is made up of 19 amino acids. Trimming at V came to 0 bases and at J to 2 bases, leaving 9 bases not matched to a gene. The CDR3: CASSVAASGGAEPYNEQFF. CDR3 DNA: TGTGCCAGCAGCGTAGCAGCTAGCGGGGGGGCCGAACCCTACAATGAGCAGTTCTTC.

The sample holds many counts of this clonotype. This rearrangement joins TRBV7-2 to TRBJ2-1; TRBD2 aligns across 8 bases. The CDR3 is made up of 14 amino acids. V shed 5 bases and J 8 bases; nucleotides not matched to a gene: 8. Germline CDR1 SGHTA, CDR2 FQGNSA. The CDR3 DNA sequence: TGTGCCAGCAGCCGCCCGGGGGGGCTCGATGAGCAGTTCTTC. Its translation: CASSRPGGLDEQFF.

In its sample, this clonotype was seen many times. The CDR3 protein is CATSINTGKQPQHF. The CDR3 DNA reads TGTGCCACCAGCATAAACACAGGGAAACAGCCCCAGCATTTT. The chain carries TRBV15 and TRBJ1-5; D might be TRBD1 (6 bases). The CDR3 contains 14 residues. Trimming stripped 4 bases from V and 7 bases from J, with 14 bases between. Germline lookup yields CDR1 LNHNV and CDR2 YYDKDF (reference sequence).

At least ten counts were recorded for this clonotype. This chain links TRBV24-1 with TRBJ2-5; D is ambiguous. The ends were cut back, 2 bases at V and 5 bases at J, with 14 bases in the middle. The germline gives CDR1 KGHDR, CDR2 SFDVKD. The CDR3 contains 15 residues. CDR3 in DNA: TGTGCCACCAGTGATTCCGTAGGGTTGGAGGAGACCCAGTACTTC. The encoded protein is CATSDSVGLEETQYF.

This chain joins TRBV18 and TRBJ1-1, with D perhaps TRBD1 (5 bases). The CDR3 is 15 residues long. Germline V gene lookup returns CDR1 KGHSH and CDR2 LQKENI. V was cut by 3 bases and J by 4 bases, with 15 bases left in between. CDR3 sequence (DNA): TGTGCCAGCTCACCGGGGCAGGGCGGCGGCACTGAAGCTTTCTTT. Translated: CASSPGQGGGTEAFF.

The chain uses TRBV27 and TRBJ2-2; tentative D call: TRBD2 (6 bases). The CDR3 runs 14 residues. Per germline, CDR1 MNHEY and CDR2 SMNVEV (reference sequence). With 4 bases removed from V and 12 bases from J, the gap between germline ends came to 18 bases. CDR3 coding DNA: TGTGCCAGCAGTTCTGGGACCGCCCGGGGGAAGCTGTTTTTT. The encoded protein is CASSSGTARGKLFF.

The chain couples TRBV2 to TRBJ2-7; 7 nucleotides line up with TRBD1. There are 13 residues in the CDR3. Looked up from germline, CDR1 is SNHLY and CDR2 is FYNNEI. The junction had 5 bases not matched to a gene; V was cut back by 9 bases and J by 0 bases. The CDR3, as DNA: TGTGCCAGAAATCAGGGGGACTCCTACGAGCAGTACTTC. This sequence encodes CARNQGDSYEQYF.

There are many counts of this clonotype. The CDR3 DNA follows: TGTGCCACTCTGGGGGGGGGCTCGAATGAGCAGTTCTTC. This translates into CATLGGGSNEQFF. The rearrangement links TRBV28 to TRBJ2-1; D possibly corresponds to TRBD2 (7 bases). Trimming left V 10 bases short and J 7 bases short, with 17 bases between. CDR3 length: 13 amino acids. The germline gives CDR1 MDHEN, CDR2 SYDVKM. Combining the CDR3 with reference TRBV28 and TRBJ2-1 gives the whole variable domain DVKVTQSSRYLVKRTGEKVFLECVQDMDHENMFWYRQDPGLGLRLIYFSYDVKMKEKGDIPEGYSVSREKKERFSLILESASTNQTSMYLCATLGGGSNEQFFGPGTRLTVL.

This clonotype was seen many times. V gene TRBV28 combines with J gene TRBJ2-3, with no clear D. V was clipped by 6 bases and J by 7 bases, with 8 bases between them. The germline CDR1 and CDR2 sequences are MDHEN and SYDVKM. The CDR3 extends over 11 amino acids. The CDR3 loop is CASRSRYTQYF. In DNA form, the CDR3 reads TGTGCCAGCAGATCACGGTATACGCAGTATTTT.